These 24 T cell receptor beta chains came from one sample sequenced in a study of cytomegalovirus exposure and HLA in healthy donors. The study ran its PCR with 60 Vbeta and 13 Jbeta primers. Sequencing used immunoSEQ multiplex PCR; TCRdb keeps in-frame clones, though not all of them. The table includes 110,000 or so clones, about 80% detected once. Input material: PBMCs. The receptors were sampled from a female donor in good health and CMV-seronegative.

The J gene is TRBJ1-2, the V gene TRBV11-2; D is unresolved. Germline V gene sequence: CDR1 SGHAT, CDR2 FQNNGV. The CDR3 extends over 16 amino acids. Trimming pared 0 bases from V and 7 bases from J, leaving 18 bases between. The CDR3 region has the DNA TGTGCCAGCAGCTTAGACTTTCCGGCCGCGCGGTCTGGCTACACCTTC. Protein: CASSLDFPAARSGYTF.

As concerns this clone: The same CDR3 can be traced to other DNA sequences in this sample. The chain combines TRBV15 with TRBJ1-1, with D maybe TRBD1 (5 bases). CDR3 length: 14 residues. Germline V gene lookup returns CDR1 LNHNV and CDR2 YYDKDF (reference sequence). The ends were cut back, 1 base at V and 1 base at J, with 7 bases in the middle. The CDR3 loop reads CATSRGTGNTEAFF. CDR3 sequence (DNA): TGTGCCACCAGCAGAGGTACAGGGAACACTGAAGCTTTCTTT.

V is TRBV7-2 and J is TRBJ2-7, with 10 positions matching TRBD2. V lost 5 bases to trimming and J lost 0 bases; unmatched junction nucleotides: 1. Looked up from germline, CDR1 is SGHTA and CDR2 is FQGNSA. CDR3 length: 14 residues. CDR3 in amino acids: CASSASGSSYEQYF. The DNA for the CDR3 is TGTGCCAGCAGCGCTAGCGGGAGCTCCTACGAGCAGTACTTC.

In this sample, this clone turned up once. The J gene is TRBJ1-2, the V gene TRBV2, with a possible D match to TRBD1 (6 bases). Germline V gene data show CDR1 as SNHLY and CDR2 as FYNNEI. This CDR3 is built from 13 residues. The V end lost 8 bases, the J end lost 4 bases, and 14 bases lay between the germline ends. The CDR3 reads CASSRTASYGYTF. The CDR3 bases are TGTGCCAGCTCTAGGACAGCGAGCTATGGCTACACCTTC.

The V and J genes are TRBV30 and TRBJ2-7; the D gene is possibly TRBD1 (5 bases). V lost 4 bases and J 1 base, leaving 5 bases between the germline ends. The CDR3 sequence is 11 residues long. Germline values: CDR1 GTSNPN, CDR2 SVGIG (reference sequence). DNA for the CDR3: TGTGCCTGGACAGGGTCCTACGAGCAGTACTTC. This encodes CAWTGSYEQYF.

The chain joins TRBV5-8 to TRBJ1-2; D remains ambiguous. CDR3 length equals 13 residues. The V and J ends lost 6 bases and 7 bases respectively, with 16 bases between them. From germline, CDR1 is SGHTS and CDR2 YDEGEE. The CDR3 sequence: CASTPGLSSGYTF. CDR3 coding DNA: TGTGCCAGCACCCCTGGACTTTCCTCTGGCTACACCTTC. The complete variable domain, with remaining parts taken from reference TRBV5-8 and TRBJ1-2, reads EAGVTQSPTHLIKTRGQQATLRCSPISGHTSVYWYQQALGLGLQFLLWYDEGEERNRGNFPPRFSGRQFPNYSSELNVNALELEDSALYLCASTPGLSSGYTFGSGTRLTVV.

J is TRBJ2-2 and V is TRBV14; the match to TRBD1 covers 8 bases. V trimming: 3 bases; J trimming: 5 bases; junction bases outside the gene matches: 8. The germline V gene encodes CDR1 SGHDN and CDR2 FVKESK. The length of the CDR3 is 16 residues. CDR3 residues: CASSHRQGPRTGELFF. CDR3 DNA: TGTGCCAGCAGCCACAGACAGGGGCCGAGGACCGGGGAGCTGTTTTTT.

The rearrangement uses TRBV11-2 and TRBJ2-6; D possibly corresponds to TRBD1 (5 bases). This CDR3 contains 18 residues. With 4 bases removed from V and 2 bases from J, the gap between germline ends came to 18 bases. CDR1 is SGHAT, CDR2 FQNNGV, per germline. In nucleotides, the CDR3 is TGTGCCAGCAGCTCCATTAAGGGGCGCAGGGCTGGGGCCAACGTCCTGACTTTC. Translation: CASSSIKGRRAGANVLTF. The full variable domain, its missing parts supplied by reference TRBV11-2 and TRBJ2-6, is EAGVAQSPRYKIIEKRQSVAFWCNPISGHATLYWYQQILGQGPKLLIQFQNNGVVDDSQLPKDRFSAERLKGVDSTLKIQPAKLEDSAVYLCASSSIKGRRAGANVLTFGAGSRLTVL.

This clone has a single count. The chain recombines TRBV5-4 with TRBJ1-2; 10 bases line up with TRBD1. The V gene's germline CDR1 is SGHNT and CDR2 YYREEE (reference sequence). After removal of 4 bases from V and 1 base from J, the junction contained 4 bases not matched to a gene. The length of the CDR3 is 15 residues. The CDR3 bases are TGTGCCAGCAGCGCCCGGACAGGGGGTAACTATGGCTACACCTTC. Its translation: CASSARTGGNYGYTF.

V and J are TRBV2 and TRBJ2-5; D is undetermined. This CDR3 region has 13 residues. From germline, CDR1 is SNHLY and CDR2 FYNNEI. V dropped 2 bases and J dropped 5 bases, with 9 bases sitting between them. The CDR3: CASSELSWETQYF. The DNA of the CDR3 is TGTGCCAGCAGTGAATTAAGCTGGGAGACCCAGTACTTC.

The rearrangement uses TRBV10-3 and TRBJ2-2; no clear D. CDR1 and CDR2 (germline): ENHRY, SYGVKD. The CDR3 spans 15 residues. V dropped 4 bases and J dropped 1 base, with 10 bases sitting between them. The CDR3 DNA follows: TGTGCCATCAGTGTTGATAGCTGGAACACCGGGGAGCTGTTTTTT. Translating it yields CAISVDSWNTGELFF.

V is TRBV5-4 and J is TRBJ1-1; a possible D gene is TRBD1 (5 bases). V was trimmed by 4 bases and J by 4 bases, leaving 17 bases between them. This CDR3 has 15 amino acids. Per the germline V gene, CDR1 is SGHNT and CDR2 is YYREEE (reference sequence). The CDR3 protein is CASSLRGAGGTEAFF. The CDR3, as DNA: TGTGCCAGCAGCCTTAGAGGGGCGGGGGGCACTGAAGCTTTCTTT. Drawing the rest from reference TRBV5-4 and TRBJ1-1, the complete variable domain is ETGVTQSPTHLIKTRGQQVTLRCSSQSGHNTVSWYQQALGQGPQFIFQYYREEENGRGNFPPRFSGLQFPNYSSELNVNALELDDSALYLCASSLRGAGGTEAFFGQGTRLTVV.

The chain has TRBV19 and TRBJ2-7; 16 bases are a match to TRBD2. Germline values: CDR1 LNHDA, CDR2 SQIVND (reference sequence). The V segment lost 6 bases and the J segment 6 bases; nucleotides outside the gene matches: 14. This CDR3 comprises 18 residues. The CDR3 nucleotides read TGTGCCAGTAGAACCGGGACTAGCGGGAGGGTTAGAAAAGGCGAGCAGTACTTC. It encodes CASRTGTSGRVRKGEQYF.

The rearrangement joins TRBV18 to TRBJ2-3; tentative D call: TRBD2 (5 bases). This CDR3 contains 13 residues. CDR1 is KGHSH and CDR2 is LQKENI in the germline V gene. Trimming took off 7 bases at V and 5 bases at J, with 13 bases between the two ends. The DNA for the CDR3 is TGTGCCAGCTGCATAAGGGCGGGAGATACGCAGTATTTT. Its protein product is CASCIRAGDTQYF.

The chain employs TRBV10-3 and TRBJ2-7; 9 positions agree with TRBD1. The CDR3 sequence is 14 residues long. Germline values: CDR1 ENHRY, CDR2 SYGVKD. V lost 5 bases and J lost 6; bases outside the gene matches: 8. CDR3 bases: TGTGCCATCAGTCCAGGCGGGACAGGGTTCGAGCAGTACTTC. Residues: CAISPGGTGFEQYF.

This clone was observed a handful of times. The rearrangement links TRBV19 to TRBJ1-5; 9 nucleotides align to TRBD1. V gave up 1 base and J gave up 4 bases; unmatched junction bases: 8. There are 17 residues in the CDR3. CDR1 is LNHDA and CDR2 is SQIVND in the germline V gene (reference sequence). Here the CDR3 reads CASSIGYRGPQNQPQHF. The CDR3 bases are TGTGCCAGTAGTATAGGGTACAGGGGGCCTCAGAATCAGCCCCAGCATTTT.

This clone was seen a single time. The chain employs TRBV7-3 and TRBJ1-1; TRBD1 agrees at 8 bases. CDR1 and CDR2 (germline): SGHTA, FQGTGA. The CDR3 length is 13 residues. Trimming cost V 3 bases and J 12 bases; bases outside gene matches: 9. This chain's CDR3 is CASSLTQGGPTFF. The CDR3 DNA reads as TGTGCCAGCAGCTTGACACAGGGGGGTCCAACTTTCTTT.

Regarding this clone: Since the CDR3 does not end with the conserved phenylalanine or tryptophan, this likely comes from a read error. This chain joins TRBV7-2 and TRBJ1-6, with D possibly TRBD1 on 6 matching bases. The germline V gene has CDR1 SGHTA and CDR2 FQGNSA. This CDR3 comprises 15 residues. V dropped 1 base and J dropped 8 bases, with 12 bases sitting between them. The CDR3 protein is CASSLEDSMYSPLHL. As DNA, the CDR3 is TGTGCCAGCAGCTTAGAGGACAGTATGTATTCACCCCTCCACCTT.

This chain connects TRBV6-6 to TRBJ1-1; D might be TRBD1 (5 bases). Per germline, CDR1 MNHNY and CDR2 SVGAGI (reference sequence). The V end was cut by 6 bases, the J end by 0 bases, with 17 bases between. CDR3 length: 16 residues. The CDR3 loop is CASRNDLTELNTEAFF. Here the CDR3 DNA reads TGTGCCAGCAGAAACGATCTGACAGAATTGAACACTGAAGCTTTCTTT.

The V gene is TRBV30, the J gene TRBJ2-7; 11 nucleotides align to TRBD1. The CDR3 totals 18 residues. Trimming at V came to 0 bases and at J to 3 bases, leaving 13 bases not matched to a gene. The germline gives CDR1 GTSNPN, CDR2 SVGIG (reference sequence). CDR3: CAWSVQGQGAGWIYEQYF. The CDR3 DNA reads as TGTGCCTGGAGTGTACAAGGACAGGGGGCCGGTTGGATCTACGAGCAGTACTTC. Looking up the rest from reference TRBV30 and TRBJ2-7 gives the full variable domain: SQTIHQWPATLVQPVGSPLSLECTVEGTSNPNLYWYRQAAGRGLQLLFYSVGIGQISSEVPQNLSASRPQDRQFILSSKKLLLSDSGFYLCAWSVQGQGAGWIYEQYFGPGTRLTVT.

The gene calls are TRBV28 and TRBJ1-2; D is unclear. Trimming removed 6 bases at V and 2 bases at J, with 13 bases between. This CDR3 comprises 14 residues. The germline V gene encodes CDR1 MDHEN and CDR2 SYDVKM. This CDR3 is CASSPGSPNYGYTF. The CDR3 bases are TGTGCCAGCAGCCCCGGGTCTCCAAACTATGGCTACACCTTC.

This chain links TRBV6-1 with TRBJ2-7; 7 bases map to TRBD2. After removal of 10 bases from V and 4 bases from J, the junction contained 13 bases not matched to a gene. Germline values: CDR1 MNHNS, CDR2 SASEGT. The CDR3 is 14 residues long. The CDR3 loop reads CATQLAPEGYEQYF. The CDR3 coding sequence is TGTGCCACCCAACTAGCGCCCGAGGGTTACGAGCAGTACTTC.

The chain recombines TRBV9 with TRBJ2-2, with D possibly matching TRBD1 (6 bases). This CDR3 region has 16 residues. V lost 0 bases to trimming and J lost 3 bases, with 12 bases between them. The V gene's germline CDR1 is SGDLS and CDR2 YYNGEE. This chain's CDR3 is CASSVVQGHYTGELFF. The CDR3 region has the DNA TGTGCCAGCAGCGTAGTGCAGGGACACTACACCGGGGAGCTGTTTTTT.

J is TRBJ1-1 and V is TRBV29-1, with D unresolved. This CDR3 has 13 residues. Trimming left V 4 bases short and J 1 base short, with 10 bases between. Germline lookup yields CDR1 SQVTM and CDR2 ANQGSEA. This CDR3 is CSVGHTWNTEAFF. DNA for the CDR3: TGCAGCGTTGGTCACACCTGGAACACTGAAGCTTTCTTT. Variable domain in full (rest from reference TRBV29-1 and TRBJ1-1): SAVISQKPSRDICQRGTSLTIQCQVDSQVTMMFWYRQQPGQSLTLIATANQGSEATYESGFVIDKFPISRPNLTFSTLTVSNMSPEDSSIYLCSVGHTWNTEAFFGQGTRLTVV.